This TCR beta chain is from a study of T cells after yellow fever vaccination. The V gene lost 4 bases and the J gene lost 0 bases, with 8 bases spanning the gap. In germline, CDR1 is SGHRS, CDR2 YFSETQ. The CDR3 is 14 amino acids. General study findings and limits: Primary-vaccination clones mostly resurfaced post-booster (around 95% CD4, 75% to 90% CD8).

This clonotype was observed a few times. Its target is unknown. 5'RACE template switching added a universal primer site and UMIs to TCR cDNA. One entry per CDR3 protein, called by TCRdb with MiXCR from the 5' RACE reads. Among hundreds of thousands of distinct CDR3 sequences listed, 13% were seen once. This sample comprised PBMCs, obtained on the day of the yellow fever booster vaccination. This TCR derives from a man aged 25 to 40 who received the YFV17D yellow fever vaccine. The chain is built from TRBV5-1 and TRBJ1-3; D gene unclear. The CDR3 DNA reads TGCGCCAGCAGCCCCACAAGCTCTGGAAACACCATATATTTT. It specifies CASSPTSSGNTIYF.